This entry concerns a single T cell receptor (beta chain). CDR3 length equals 16 residues. Germline CDR1 is LGHDT and CDR2 is YNNKEL (reference sequence). With 3 bases clipped from V and 3 bases from J, the junction kept 3 bases outside the gene matches. These data are taken from a study of blood T cell repertoires in COVID-19. Study-wide context: Some COVID-19 samples were acute and others convalescent; all came from the United States, Italy and Spain. Sample material is recorded as cDNA or gDNA derived from T cells, B-cell-depleted T cells, or PBMCs.

Per the original methods: It was from reference gene primer amplification that nucleated cell counts were estimated. Clones were read by immunoSEQ multiplex PCR, and TCRdb kept only the in-frame ones, dropping some. From that table come the V and J calls and clone size; the DNA was used to work out D and trimming. The table shows some 61,000 clones, with 80% to 90% occurring only once. The chain carries TRBV3-1 (or the pseudogene TRBV3-2) and TRBJ1-3, with TRBD1 matching over 12 bases. This sequence was found in a man aged 60 to 69 with acute or convalescent COVID-19. The sample was peripheral blood. As DNA, the CDR3 is TGTGCCAGCAGCCAGGGGACAGGGGGCTATGGAAACACCATATATTTT. It encodes CASSQGTGGYGNTIYF.